The 32 T cell receptor beta chains in this list originate from one sample, sequenced in a study of T cell changes during pregnancy in multiple sclerosis. Data came from immunoSEQ multiplex PCR; TCRdb stores just in-frame clones and leaves some out. The table records around 31,000 clones, almost 90% of them present only once. The sequencing here drew on CD4+ T cells from peripheral blood mononuclear cells, taken in the third trimester of pregnancy. These receptors all come from a female donor in good health, enrolled as a control in a pregnancy study.

The V and J genes are TRBV18 and TRBJ1-4; 7 positions agree with TRBD1. Trimming took 3 bases from V and 10 from J; bases not matched to a gene: 14. Germline CDR1 KGHSH, CDR2 LQKENI. The CDR3 loop spans 16 amino acids. CDR3 nucleotide sequence: TGTGCCAGCTCACCGCCCAGGGGGTCTGCTGTAGGAAAACTGTTTTTT. It yields the protein CASSPPRGSAVGKLFF.

The rearrangement links TRBV7-2 to TRBJ2-5; TRBD1 agrees at 10 bases. The junction had 4 bases not matched to a gene; V was cut back by 5 bases and J by 4 bases. This CDR3 is 14 amino acids long. Germline V gene sequence: CDR1 SGHTA, CDR2 FQGNSA. CDR3: CASSPGQGVETQYF. CDR3 coding DNA: TGTGCCAGCAGCCCCGGACAGGGGGTAGAGACCCAGTACTTC.

V is TRBV4-1 and J is TRBJ1-2; perhaps TRBD1 as D (5 bases). V was cut by 1 base and J by 3 bases, with 6 bases left in between. CDR1 MGHRA and CDR2 YSYEKL come from the germline V gene. The CDR3 consists of 13 residues. CDR3 sequence: CASSQGGDYGYTF. The CDR3 bases are TGCGCCAGCAGCCAAGGGGGCGACTATGGCTACACCTTC.

This chain links TRBV5-1 with TRBJ2-6, with D perhaps matching TRBD1 (5 bases). This CDR3 region has 16 residues. V dropped 2 bases and J dropped 0 bases, with 9 bases sitting between them. Germline values: CDR1 SGHRS, CDR2 YFSETQ. The CDR3 here is CASSLQARSGANVLTF. The CDR3 nucleotides read TGCGCCAGCAGCTTACAGGCGCGCTCTGGGGCCAACGTCCTGACTTTC.

This clone has more than one count but fewer than ten. The V call is TRBV2, the J call TRBJ1-3; the D is unclear. The CDR3 spans 12 residues. The germline CDR1 and CDR2 sequences are SNHLY and FYNNEI. V was clipped by 4 bases and J by 3 bases, with 4 bases between them. CDR3 residues: CASSVDGNTIYF. CDR3 nucleotide sequence: TGTGCCAGCAGTGTAGATGGAAACACCATATATTTT.

V usage is TRBV5-8 and J usage is TRBJ1-6; D unresolved. The V end was cut by 4 bases, the J end by 2 bases, with 16 bases between. Germline V gene lookup returns CDR1 SGHTS and CDR2 YDEGEE. This CDR3 is 17 amino acids long. CDR3 in amino acids: CASSRSSANPYNSPLHF. The CDR3 nucleotides read TGTGCCAGCAGCCGATCCAGCGCAAACCCCTATAATTCACCCCTCCACTTT.

The table lists this clone with a few counts. The gene calls are TRBV19 and TRBJ2-1; D unresolved. V was shortened by 8 bases and J by 3 bases, with 14 bases between the two germline ends. The CDR3 is made up of 14 amino acids. Germline V gene lookup returns CDR1 LNHDA and CDR2 SQIVND (reference sequence). The CDR3 region is CASGAMGNYNEQFF. The CDR3 region has the DNA TGTGCCAGTGGTGCGATGGGCAACTACAATGAGCAGTTCTTC.

V and J are TRBV9 and TRBJ1-2; unclear D gene. The V end was cut by 4 bases, the J end by 3 bases, with 22 bases between. This CDR3 has 17 residues. Germline CDR1 reads SGDLS; CDR2 reads YYNGEE. The CDR3 spells CASSSRMSVIPDYGYTF. The CDR3 region has the DNA TGTGCCAGCAGCTCCCGAATGAGTGTTATTCCGGACTATGGCTACACCTTC. The full variable domain, in which reference TRBV9 and TRBJ1-2 provide the parts outside the CDR3, is DSGVTQTPKHLITATGQRVTLRCSPRSGDLSVYWYQQSLDQGLQFLIQYYNGEERAKGNILERFSAQQFPDLHSELNLSSLELGDSALYFCASSSRMSVIPDYGYTFGSGTRLTVV.

In DNA, the CDR3 is TGTGCCAGCAGCTTGGCTAGCGGGGGTGAAGAGACCCAGTACTTC. This codes for CASSLASGGEETQYF. This chain links TRBV5-4 with TRBJ2-5; 10 bases align to TRBD2. CDR3 size: 15 residues. The V gene's germline CDR1 is SGHNT and CDR2 YYREEE (reference sequence). The junction had 2 bases not matched to a gene; V was cut back by 0 bases and J by 3 bases. Looking up the rest from reference TRBV5-4 and TRBJ2-5 gives the full variable domain: ETGVTQSPTHLIKTRGQQVTLRCSSQSGHNTVSWYQQALGQGPQFIFQYYREEENGRGNFPPRFSGLQFPNYSSELNVNALELDDSALYLCASSLASGGEETQYFGPGTRLLVL.

CDR3 in DNA: TGCGCCAGCAGCTTGGGGCAGTGGGGCACTAATGAAAAACTGTTTTTT. Its protein is CASSLGQWGTNEKLFF. The J gene is TRBJ1-4, the V gene TRBV5-1; D possibly corresponds to TRBD1 (5 bases). CDR1 and CDR2 (germline): SGHRS, YFSETQ. The CDR3 totals 16 residues. The V and J ends lost 0 bases and 2 bases respectively, with 11 bases between them.

The rearrangement uses TRBV29-1 and TRBJ2-2; D is uncertain. CDR1 and CDR2 (germline): SQVTM, ANQGSEA. The CDR3 totals 12 residues. The V gene lost 4 bases and the J gene lost 1 base, with 4 bases spanning the gap. CDR3 sequence reads: CSVGQNTGELFF. CDR3 sequence (DNA): TGCAGCGTTGGGCAGAACACCGGGGAGCTGTTTTTT.

The chain joins TRBV29-1 to TRBJ1-3, with TRBD1 as a possible D gene (5 bases). With 5 bases removed from V and 4 bases from J, the gap between germline ends came to 12 bases. CDR1 and CDR2 (germline): SQVTM, ANQGSEA. The CDR3 is made up of 13 amino acids. The DNA of the CDR3 is TGCAGCGTTTCCCCAGGGCTCGGAAACACCATATATTTT. This codes for CSVSPGLGNTIYF.

This clone was recorded only once. This chain joins TRBV10-3 and TRBJ1-5; D not resolved. Looked up from germline, CDR1 is ENHRY and CDR2 is SYGVKD. The CDR3 spans 15 residues. V lost 2 bases, J lost 3 bases, and 11 bases lay in between. The CDR3 loop reads CAISEKEAVNQPQHF. DNA of the CDR3: TGTGCCATCAGTGAGAAGGAGGCGGTCAATCAGCCCCAGCATTTT.

V usage is TRBV15 and J usage is TRBJ2-5; 8 bases match TRBD1. CDR1 is LNHNV, CDR2 YYDKDF, per germline (reference sequence). There are 17 residues in the CDR3. V gave up 0 bases and J gave up 5 bases; unmatched junction bases: 11. The CDR3 DNA sequence: TGTGCCACCAGCAGAGATGGTCTTGGGCAGGGGGCCGAGACCCAGTACTTC. Residues: CATSRDGLGQGAETQYF.

The rearrangement joins TRBV18 to TRBJ1-5, with TRBD1 matching over 8 bases. Germline V lookup: CDR1 KGHSH, CDR2 LQKENI. The length of the CDR3 is 14 residues. After removal of 5 bases from V and 5 bases from J, the junction contained 5 bases not matched to a gene. In DNA form, the CDR3 reads TGTGCCAGCTCAGTTGACAGGGGCTATCAGCCCCAGCATTTT. Its protein is CASSVDRGYQPQHF.

This clone was counted once. CDR3 residues: CASSWGLRETQYF. In nucleotides, the CDR3 is TGTGCCAGCAGCTGGGGACTTCGGGAGACCCAGTACTTC. This chain joins TRBV7-9 and TRBJ2-5; TRBD2 is a possible D gene (6 bases). V dropped 4 bases and J dropped 5 bases, with 11 bases sitting between them. The CDR3 extends over 13 amino acids. The V gene's germline CDR1 is SEHNR and CDR2 FQNEAQ (reference sequence).

This clone was seen a single time. This rearrangement joins TRBV4-3 to TRBJ2-3, with 7 bases that match TRBD2. Germline V lookup: CDR1 LGHNA, CDR2 YSLEER. The J segment lost 3 bases and the V segment lost 1 base, leaving 10 bases of the junction unmatched. CDR3 length equals 17 residues. The DNA for the CDR3 is TGCGCCAGCAGCCAAGGAGCTAGCGGTGAGGGGACAGATACGCAGTATTTT. Translating it yields CASSQGASGEGTDTQYF.

The chain combines TRBV10-2 with TRBJ1-3; 11 bases line up with TRBD1. Germline V CDR1 and CDR2: WSHSY, SAAADI. V trimming: 0 bases; J trimming: 0 bases; junction bases outside the gene matches: 10. The CDR3 contains 20 residues. The CDR3 sequence: CASSESPGTGGLGSGNTIYF. DNA for the CDR3: TGCGCCAGCAGTGAGTCCCCCGGGACAGGGGGTCTCGGCTCTGGAAACACCATATATTTT.

The chain carries TRBV9 and TRBJ1-2; D perhaps matches TRBD1 (5 bases). The V gene lost 4 bases and the J gene lost 3 bases, with 16 bases spanning the gap. From germline, CDR1 is SGDLS and CDR2 YYNGEE. The length of the CDR3 is 15 residues. The chain's CDR3 is CASSFRDSEDYGYTF. In DNA, the CDR3 is TGTGCCAGCAGCTTCCGGGACTCGGAGGACTATGGCTACACCTTC. The whole variable domain, remainder taken from reference TRBV9 and TRBJ1-2, is DSGVTQTPKHLITATGQRVTLRCSPRSGDLSVYWYQQSLDQGLQFLIQYYNGEERAKGNILERFSAQQFPDLHSELNLSSLELGDSALYFCASSFRDSEDYGYTFGSGTRLTVV.

This chain joins TRBV30 and TRBJ2-1, with D perhaps TRBD2 (6 bases). Germline V gene sequence: CDR1 GTSNPN, CDR2 SVGIG (reference sequence). Trimming cost V 5 bases and J 12 bases, with 17 bases left between them. The CDR3 totals 12 residues. The CDR3 sequence is CAWVGLRGGQFF. CDR3 sequence (DNA): TGTGCCTGGGTGGGACTGCGGGGTGGGCAGTTCTTC.

The CDR3 DNA sequence: TGCAGCGTCGGACAGGGCACAGATACGCAGTATTTT. The encoded protein is CSVGQGTDTQYF. This sequence joins TRBV29-1 and TRBJ2-3; 7 bases match TRBD1. In germline, CDR1 is SQVTM, CDR2 ANQGSEA. Trimming cost V 6 bases and J 1 base; bases outside gene matches: 1. The CDR3 length is 12 residues.

This clone has just one count. CDR3 in amino acids: CASSLFGGQGYGYTF. In nucleotides, the CDR3 is TGTGCCAGCAGTTTATTCGGGGGTCAGGGCTATGGCTACACCTTC. The genes are TRBV27 and TRBJ1-2, with a tentative D call TRBD1 (5 bases). The ends were cut back, 1 base at V and 4 bases at J, with 13 bases in the middle. Germline V CDR1 and CDR2: MNHEY, SMNVEV (reference sequence). The CDR3 runs to 15 residues.

The chain links TRBV2 to TRBJ1-1; a weak D match, TRBD1 (6 bases). V was trimmed by 3 bases and J by 4 bases, leaving 9 bases between them. From germline, CDR1 is SNHLY and CDR2 FYNNEI. CDR3 size: 13 residues. Written as DNA, the CDR3 is TGTGCCAGCAGTGACAGGGGTACCACTGAAGCTTTCTTT. Encoded protein: CASSDRGTTEAFF.

This rearrangement joins TRBV4-1 to TRBJ2-7, with 7 bases fitting TRBD1. J lost 1 base, V lost 0 bases, and 9 bases had no gene match. The germline CDR1 and CDR2 sequences are MGHRA and YSYEKL. The CDR3 extends over 17 amino acids. This CDR3 reads CASSQDLRMGQSYEQYF. The CDR3 DNA reads as TGCGCCAGCAGCCAAGATCTAAGGATGGGACAGTCCTACGAGCAGTACTTC.

The rearrangement uses TRBV5-1 and TRBJ1-2, with TRBD1 matching 8 bases. V dropped 0 bases and J dropped 5; count of bases not matched to a gene: 9. The CDR3 has 16 residues. Germline loops: CDR1 SGHRS, CDR2 YFSETQ. In nucleotides, the CDR3 is TGCGCCAGCAGCTTGGACAGGGGGATTGGGGGGTATGGCTACACCTTC. Residues: CASSLDRGIGGYGYTF.

This sequence joins TRBV9 and TRBJ1-2; 11 bases align to TRBD1. V shed 4 bases and J 4 bases; nucleotides not matched to a gene: 3. The CDR3 is made up of 14 amino acids. Germline CDR1 is SGDLS and CDR2 is YYNGEE. CDR3 sequence: CASSPGQGVYGYTF. CDR3 nucleotide sequence: TGTGCCAGCAGCCCGGGACAGGGGGTCTATGGCTACACCTTC.

The CDR3 bases are TGTGCCAGCGGAAGGGACAGCCCTGACCCCCAGCATTTT. Translating it yields CASGRDSPDPQHF. This chain joins TRBV6-1 and TRBJ1-5, with TRBD1 matching 7 bases. CDR3 length: 13 amino acids. V dropped 8 bases and J dropped 10; count of bases not matched to a gene: 11. CDR1 and CDR2 (germline): MNHNS, SASEGT.

V and J are TRBV28 and TRBJ2-7; TRBD2 matches at 7 bases. CDR1 and CDR2 (germline): MDHEN, SYDVKM. The CDR3 runs 13 residues. V lost 5 bases to trimming and J lost 2 bases; unmatched junction nucleotides: 3. DNA for the CDR3: TGTGCCAGCAGTATAGGGACTACCTACGAGCAGTACTTC. Translation gives CASSIGTTYEQYF.

The CDR3 is CASTPTGMNTEAFF. CDR3 DNA: TGTGCCAGCACACCAACAGGGATGAACACTGAAGCTTTCTTT. The V and J genes are TRBV14 and TRBJ1-1; a possible D gene is TRBD1 (6 bases). CDR1 is SGHDN, CDR2 FVKESK, per germline. The germline V and J ends were trimmed by 7 bases and 0 bases, with 12 bases remaining between them. This CDR3 spans 14 amino acids.

The V call is TRBV14, the J call TRBJ2-6, with D possibly TRBD1 on 5 matching bases. Trimming removed 1 base from V and 0 bases from J, with 13 bases in between. This CDR3 contains 18 residues. The germline V gene encodes CDR1 SGHDN and CDR2 FVKESK. For the CDR3, the DNA is TGTGCCAGCAGCCAAGGGAAGACAGATTTCTCTGGGGCCAACGTCCTGACTTTC. Translation gives CASSQGKTDFSGANVLTF.

CDR3 sequence (DNA): TGTGCCAGTAGTACACCGGGACAGTACAATGAGCAGTTCTTC. This gives the protein CASSTPGQYNEQFF. J is TRBJ2-1 and V is TRBV19; 7 nucleotides match TRBD1. Germline lookup yields CDR1 LNHDA and CDR2 SQIVND (reference sequence). The trim removed 4 bases at V and 4 bases at J, leaving 4 bases unmatched. The CDR3 spans 14 residues.

In this sample, this clone turned up a few times. This CDR3 is CACLPTPVAFF. The CDR3 DNA reads as TGTGCCTGCCTCCCGACTCCTGTAGCTTTCTTT. This sequence joins TRBV30 and TRBJ1-1, with no clear D. Between the trimmed V and J ends, which lost 6 bases and 10 bases, there was a span of 15 bases. This CDR3 has 11 residues. Germline CDR1 is GTSNPN and CDR2 is SVGIG (reference sequence).